This note documents a single T cell receptor beta chain sequence. A read error may produce the germline difference seen at one junction end. This same CDR3 is encoded by further DNA sequences in the sample. The data were obtained in a study of radiation and T cells in renal cell carcinoma. The protocol was immunoSEQ multiplex PCR, while the TCRdb copy is restricted to in-frame clones and leaves out a portion. The sample lists about 40,000 clones; about 82% were seen once. The time point is: blood 4 weeks post-SBRT, at nephrectomy. As for treatment: 15 Gy SBRT to primary tumor, nephrectomy 4 weeks later. Nephrectomy followed 15 Gy stereotactic body radiation by 4 weeks. The CDR3 is 15 residues long. Germline V gene lookup returns CDR1 SGHRS and CDR2 YFSETQ.

The sequence came from a woman in her sixties or seventies with renal cell carcinoma. The material was blood, obtained from a patient whose treatment included radiotherapy and nephrectomy. The chain links TRBV5-1 to TRBJ1-1; D is possibly TRBD1 (6 bases). CDR3 region: CASSLRGVMNTEAFF. The CDR3 DNA sequence: TGCGCCAGTAGCTTAAGGGGGGTTATGAACACTGAAGCTTTCTTT.